Sequencing of this TCR beta chain was carried out in a study of Ad26.COV2.S vaccination and SARS-CoV-2 variants. Study-level information: By the intramuscular route, Ad26.COV2.S was given once, or twice 56 days apart. Whole-study results and caveats: Comparable non-spike TCR breadth was observed in vaccine and placebo recipients. After vaccination, substantial breadth of spike-specific CD8+ and CD4+ responses was reported.

This clone was detected many times. Its antigen remains unidentified. At one boundary the junction diverges from the germline segment, which might be a read error. Sequencing used immunoSEQ multiplex PCR; TCRdb keeps in-frame clones, though not all of them. The table lists some 460,000 clones, about 88% of them singletons. Specified treatment: around 19 received Ad26.COV2.S at low or high dose, single or two shots; about five received placebo; per-sample allocation not given. Day 63 after the first vaccine or placebo injection was the time point for sampling. Germline values: CDR1 SNHLY, CDR2 FYNNEI. The CDR3 is 12 amino acids.

The input for sequencing was peripheral blood, taken in a trial of Ad26.COV2.S vaccine versus placebo. V and J are TRBV2 and TRBJ1-4, with D uncertain. The receptor was isolated from a person aged 18 to 59 who received the Ad26.COV2.S COVID-19 vaccine or a placebo. DNA for the CDR3: TGTGCCAGCAGTGAATTGAATGGAAAACTGTTTTTT. It specifies CASSELNGKLFF.